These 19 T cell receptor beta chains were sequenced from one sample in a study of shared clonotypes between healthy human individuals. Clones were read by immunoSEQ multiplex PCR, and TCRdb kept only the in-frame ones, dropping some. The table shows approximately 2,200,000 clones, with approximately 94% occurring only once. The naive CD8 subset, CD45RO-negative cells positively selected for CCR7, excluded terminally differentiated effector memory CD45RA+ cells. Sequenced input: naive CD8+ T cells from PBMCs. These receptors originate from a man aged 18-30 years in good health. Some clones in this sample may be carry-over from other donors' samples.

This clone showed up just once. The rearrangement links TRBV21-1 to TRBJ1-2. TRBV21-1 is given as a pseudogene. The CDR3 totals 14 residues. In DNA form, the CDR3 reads TGTGCCAGCAGCAAAGAGTCCAATAACTATGGCTACACCTTC. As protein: CASSKESNNYGYTF.

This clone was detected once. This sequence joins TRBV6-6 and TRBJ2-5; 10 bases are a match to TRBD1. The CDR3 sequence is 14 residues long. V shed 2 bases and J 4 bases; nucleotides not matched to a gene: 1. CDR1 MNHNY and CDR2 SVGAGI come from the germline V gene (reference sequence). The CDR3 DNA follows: TGTGCCAGCAGTTACGACAGGGGGCGAGAGACCCAGTACTTC. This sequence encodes CASSYDRGRETQYF.

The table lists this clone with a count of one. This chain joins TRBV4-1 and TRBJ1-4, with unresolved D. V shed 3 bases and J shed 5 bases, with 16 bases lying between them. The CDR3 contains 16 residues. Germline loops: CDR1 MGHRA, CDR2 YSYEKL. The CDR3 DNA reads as TGCGCCAGCAGCCAGGTAGTCGTTCATCCGAATGAAAAACTGTTTTTT. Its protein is CASSQVVVHPNEKLFF.

CDR3 coding DNA: TGTGCCAGCAGTATAAGACTAGCGGGAGTAAACTACAATGAGCAGTTCTTC. This encodes CASSIRLAGVNYNEQFF. The J gene is TRBJ2-1, the V gene TRBV28; TRBD2 matches 12 bases. The CDR3 contains 17 residues. Per germline, CDR1 MDHEN and CDR2 SYDVKM. The J segment lost 3 bases and the V segment lost 5 bases, leaving 8 bases of the junction unmatched.

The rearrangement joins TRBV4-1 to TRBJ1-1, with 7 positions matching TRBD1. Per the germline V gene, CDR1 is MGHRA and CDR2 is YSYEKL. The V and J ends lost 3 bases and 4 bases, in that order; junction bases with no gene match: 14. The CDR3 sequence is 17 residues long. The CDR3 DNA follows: TGCGCCAGCAGCCACACTCCAACCCGACAGGGATCCACTGAAGCTTTCTTT. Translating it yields CASSHTPTRQGSTEAFF.

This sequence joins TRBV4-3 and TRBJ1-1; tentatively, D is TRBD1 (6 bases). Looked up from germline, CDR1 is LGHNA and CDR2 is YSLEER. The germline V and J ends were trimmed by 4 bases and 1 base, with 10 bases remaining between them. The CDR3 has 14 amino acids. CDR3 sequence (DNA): TGCGCCAGCAGCCCTAAGACAGGGAACACTGAAGCTTTCTTT. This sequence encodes CASSPKTGNTEAFF.

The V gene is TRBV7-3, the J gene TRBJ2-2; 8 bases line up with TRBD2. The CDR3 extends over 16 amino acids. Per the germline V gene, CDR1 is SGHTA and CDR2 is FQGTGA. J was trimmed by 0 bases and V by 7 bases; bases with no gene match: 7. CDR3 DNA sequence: TGTGCCAGCACCAAAACACTAGCGGCGAACACCGGGGAGCTGTTTTTT. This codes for CASTKTLAANTGELFF. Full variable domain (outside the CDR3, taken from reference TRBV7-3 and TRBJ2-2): GAGVSQTPSNKVTEKGKYVELRCDPISGHTALYWYRQSLGQGPEFLIYFQGTGAADDSGLPNDRFFAVRPEGSVSTLKIQRTERGDSAVYLCASTKTLAANTGELFFGEGSRLTVL.

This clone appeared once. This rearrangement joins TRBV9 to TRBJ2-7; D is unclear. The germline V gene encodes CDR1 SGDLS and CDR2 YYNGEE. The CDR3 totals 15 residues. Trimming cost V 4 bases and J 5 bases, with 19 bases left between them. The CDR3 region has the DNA TGTGCCAGCAGCCCATCCGATTGGATAACCCACGAGCAGTACTTC. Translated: CASSPSDWITHEQYF.

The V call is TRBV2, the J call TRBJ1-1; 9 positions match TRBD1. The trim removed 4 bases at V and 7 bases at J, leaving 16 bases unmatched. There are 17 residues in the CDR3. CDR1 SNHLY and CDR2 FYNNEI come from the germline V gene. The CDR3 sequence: CASSGTRDRASRGEAFF. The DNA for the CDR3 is TGTGCCAGCAGTGGAACCCGGGACAGGGCCTCGAGGGGTGAAGCTTTCTTT.

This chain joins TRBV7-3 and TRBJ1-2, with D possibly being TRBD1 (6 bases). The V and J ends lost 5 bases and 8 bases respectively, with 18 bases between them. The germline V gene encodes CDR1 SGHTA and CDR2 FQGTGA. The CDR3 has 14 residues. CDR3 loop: CASSPIWGPVGYTF. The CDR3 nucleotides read TGTGCCAGCAGCCCTATCTGGGGGCCGGTAGGCTACACCTTC.

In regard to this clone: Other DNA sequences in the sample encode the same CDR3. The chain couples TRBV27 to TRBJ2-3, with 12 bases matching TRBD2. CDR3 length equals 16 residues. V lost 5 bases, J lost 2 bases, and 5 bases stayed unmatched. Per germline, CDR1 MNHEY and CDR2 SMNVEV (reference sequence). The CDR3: CASSPLAGGPTDTQYF. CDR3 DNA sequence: TGTGCCAGCAGTCCCCTAGCGGGAGGGCCCACAGATACGCAGTATTTT.

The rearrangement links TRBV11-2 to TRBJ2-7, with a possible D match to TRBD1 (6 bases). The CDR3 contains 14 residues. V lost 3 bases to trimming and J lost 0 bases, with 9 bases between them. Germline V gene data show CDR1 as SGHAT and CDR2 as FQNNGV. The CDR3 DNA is TGTGCCAGCAGCTTTACAGGGACCTCCTACGAGCAGTACTTC. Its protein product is CASSFTGTSYEQYF.

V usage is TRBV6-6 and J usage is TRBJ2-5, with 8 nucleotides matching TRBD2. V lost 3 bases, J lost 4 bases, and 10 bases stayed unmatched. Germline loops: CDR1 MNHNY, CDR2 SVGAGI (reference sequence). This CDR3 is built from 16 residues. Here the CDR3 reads CASSYSAGGFTETQYF. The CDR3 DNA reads TGTGCCAGCAGTTATAGCGCGGGAGGTTTTACAGAGACCCAGTACTTC.

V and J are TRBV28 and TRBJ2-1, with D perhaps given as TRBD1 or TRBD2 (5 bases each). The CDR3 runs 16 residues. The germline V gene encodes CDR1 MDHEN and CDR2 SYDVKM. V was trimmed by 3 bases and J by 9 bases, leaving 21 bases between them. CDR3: CASSFLGPRQLAEQFF. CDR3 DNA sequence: TGTGCCAGCAGTTTCCTGGGACCCCGTCAATTGGCTGAGCAGTTCTTC.

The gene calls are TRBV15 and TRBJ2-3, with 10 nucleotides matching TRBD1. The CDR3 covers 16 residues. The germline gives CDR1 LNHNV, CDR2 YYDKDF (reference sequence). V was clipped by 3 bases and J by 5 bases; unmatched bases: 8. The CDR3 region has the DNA TGTGCCACCAGCAGGGACAGGGGGAGGTCAGGAGATACGCAGTATTTT. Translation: CATSRDRGRSGDTQYF.

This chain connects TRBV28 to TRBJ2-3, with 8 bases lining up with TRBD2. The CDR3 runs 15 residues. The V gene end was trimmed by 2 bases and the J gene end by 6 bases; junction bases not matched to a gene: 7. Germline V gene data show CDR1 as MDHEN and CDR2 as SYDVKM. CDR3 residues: CASSLMAGGGDTQYF. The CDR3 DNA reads TGTGCCAGCAGTTTAATGGCGGGAGGTGGGGATACGCAGTATTTT.

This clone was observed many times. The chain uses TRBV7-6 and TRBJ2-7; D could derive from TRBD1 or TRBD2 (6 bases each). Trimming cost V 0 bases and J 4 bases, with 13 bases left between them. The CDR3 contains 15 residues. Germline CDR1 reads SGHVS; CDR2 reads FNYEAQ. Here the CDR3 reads CASSLAGGGKYEQYF. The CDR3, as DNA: TGTGCCAGCAGCTTAGCGGGGGGCGGGAAGTACGAGCAGTACTTC.

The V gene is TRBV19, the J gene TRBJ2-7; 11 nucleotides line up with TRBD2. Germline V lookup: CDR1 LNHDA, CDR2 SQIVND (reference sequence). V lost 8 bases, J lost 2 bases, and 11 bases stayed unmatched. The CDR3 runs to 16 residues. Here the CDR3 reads CASSPSLAGVPYEQYF. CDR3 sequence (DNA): TGTGCCAGTTCCCCCTCACTAGCGGGAGTCCCCTACGAGCAGTACTTC.

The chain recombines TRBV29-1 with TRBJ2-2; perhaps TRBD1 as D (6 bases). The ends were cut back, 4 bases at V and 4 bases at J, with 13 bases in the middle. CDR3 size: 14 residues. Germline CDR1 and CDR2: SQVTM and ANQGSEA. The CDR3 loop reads CSVGGRGGTGELFF. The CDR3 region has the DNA TGCAGCGTTGGGGGCAGGGGTGGCACCGGGGAGCTGTTTTTT.